The 14 T cell receptor beta chains in this list originate from one sample, sequenced in a study of memory CD4+ T cells and cytomegalovirus serostatus. The sort gate was single viable CD3+CD4+CD8-CD45RO+ cells for memory CD4+ T cells. Profiled with immunoSEQ multiplex PCR; TCRdb holds only in-frame clones, not every one. The sample includes 50,000 to 75,000 clones, approximately 78% seen only once; the top ten take about 0.88%. Sequenced: memory CD4+ T cells from blood. The receptors were gathered from an adult in good health and CMV-seronegative.

This chain connects TRBV14 to TRBJ1-3; 8 bases align to TRBD1. In germline, CDR1 is SGHDN, CDR2 FVKESK. J lost 3 bases, V lost 4 bases, and 5 bases had no gene match. The length of the CDR3 is 15 residues. CDR3 sequence: CASSPQGARGNTIYF. The CDR3 DNA sequence: TGTGCCAGCAGCCCCCAGGGGGCTCGTGGAAACACCATATATTTT.

CDR3 DNA: TGTGCCAGCTCACCACAGGGAGGGCAAGAGACCCAGTACTTC. It codes for CASSPQGGQETQYF. J is TRBJ2-5 and V is TRBV18; 7 nucleotides align to TRBD2. Germline CDR1 and CDR2: KGHSH and LQKENI. The CDR3 is made up of 14 amino acids. The V gene end was trimmed by 1 base and the J gene end by 2 bases; junction bases not matched to a gene: 1.

The chain is built from TRBV7-8 and TRBJ2-7; 10 bases align to TRBD1. Germline trimming cut 5 bases from V and 4 bases from J; bases unmatched to any gene: 2. CDR1 and CDR2 from the germline V gene are SGHVS and FQNEAQ. The CDR3 runs to 13 residues. The CDR3 coding sequence is TGTGCCAGCAGCCGGACAGGGGGTTACGAGCAGTACTTC. Its translation: CASSRTGGYEQYF. The variable domain in full, completed from reference TRBV7-8 and TRBJ2-7, reads GAGVSQSPRYKVAKRGQDVALRCDPISGHVSLFWYQQALGQGPEFLTYFQNEAQLDKSGLPSDRFFAERPEGSVSTLKIQRTQQEDSAVYLCASSRTGGYEQYFGPGTRLTVT.

This clone is labeled as medium-sized. The rearrangement links TRBV2 to TRBJ1-2; 9 bases fit TRBD1. Looked up from germline, CDR1 is SNHLY and CDR2 is FYNNEI. With 7 bases clipped from V and 4 bases from J, the junction kept 7 bases outside the gene matches. The CDR3 is made up of 14 amino acids. This CDR3 reads CASTLTGGVYGYTF. CDR3 nucleotide sequence: TGTGCCAGCACCCTGACAGGGGGAGTCTATGGCTACACCTTC.

This clone came up once. The chain combines TRBV18 with TRBJ1-1, with D unclear. Trimming pared 6 bases from V and 4 bases from J, leaving 12 bases between. Germline V CDR1 and CDR2: KGHSH, LQKENI. The CDR3 is 13 amino acids. The CDR3 sequence: CASSTNEATEAFF. The CDR3, as DNA: TGTGCCAGCTCTACCAACGAGGCCACTGAAGCTTTCTTT.

The chain combines TRBV14 with TRBJ2-3; D is uncertain. Germline V gene data show CDR1 as SGHDN and CDR2 as FVKESK. V was trimmed by 5 bases and J by 9 bases, leaving 9 bases between them. This CDR3 is built from 11 residues. CDR3 bases: TGTGCCAGCAGCACAGCGAGGACGCAGTATTTT. Translation gives CASSTARTQYF.

This chain links TRBV7-2 with TRBJ1-3; tentatively, D is TRBD1 (6 bases). V lost 1 base to trimming and J lost 4 bases, with 11 bases between them. Germline loops: CDR1 SGHTA, CDR2 FQGNSA. The CDR3 sequence is 15 residues long. The CDR3 nucleotides read TGTGCCAGCAGCTTAGTGCCAGGGGCCGGAAACACCATATATTTT. It is translated as CASSLVPGAGNTIYF.

This clone was counted once. The V and J genes are TRBV7-9 and TRBJ1-1; TRBD1 might be the D (6 bases). This CDR3 region has 18 residues. The germline gives CDR1 SEHNR, CDR2 FQNEAQ (reference sequence). V lost 5 bases, J lost 0 bases, and 22 bases lay in between. The CDR3 reads CASSLPPTGINVNTEAFF. CDR3 bases: TGTGCCAGCAGCCTACCCCCCACAGGGATCAACGTGAACACTGAAGCTTTCTTT.

The chain has TRBV29-1 and TRBJ2-7; D is undetermined. V gave up 4 bases and J gave up 6 bases, with 10 bases separating them. Germline values: CDR1 SQVTM, CDR2 ANQGSEA. The CDR3 runs 11 residues. The CDR3 nucleotides read TGCAGCGTTGGATACGCCCTCGAGCAGTACTTC. Protein sequence: CSVGYALEQYF.

This clone was seen once. The chain carries TRBV5-6 and TRBJ2-7, with D maybe TRBD2 (6 bases). Trimming took 4 bases from V and 6 from J, leaving 23 bases between them. The CDR3 runs to 16 residues. From germline, CDR1 is SGHDT and CDR2 YYEEEE. DNA of the CDR3: TGTGCCAGCAGCCCGGGACTGACTACTGGGTTGGTCGAGCAGTACTTC. This gives the protein CASSPGLTTGLVEQYF.

The V call is TRBV5-1, the J call TRBJ2-3, with D maybe TRBD2 (6 bases). CDR3 length: 14 residues. The V end was cut by 4 bases, the J end by 0 bases, with 9 bases between. Germline CDR1 is SGHRS and CDR2 is YFSETQ. This chain's CDR3 is CASSAGTSTDTQYF. The CDR3 DNA is TGCGCCAGCAGCGCCGGGACTAGCACAGATACGCAGTATTTT.

V gene TRBV18 combines with J gene TRBJ2-1; TRBD2 matches at 8 bases. Germline lookup yields CDR1 KGHSH and CDR2 LQKENI. The CDR3 totals 16 residues. V shed 1 base and J 7 bases; nucleotides not matched to a gene: 9. In DNA form, the CDR3 reads TGTGCCAGCTCACCACGGTCTAGCGGGCGGGAGAATGAGCAGTTCTTC. This encodes CASSPRSSGRENEQFF.

The table lists this clone with a count of one. The chain joins TRBV6-5 to TRBJ1-5; D ambiguous. The CDR3 runs to 14 residues. V gave up 2 bases and J gave up 9 bases, with 14 bases separating them. Germline V CDR1 and CDR2: MNHEY, SVGAGI. The CDR3 DNA reads as TGTGCCAGCAGTTACCGGGTAGGGCCCTGGCCCCAGCATTTT. This translates into CASSYRVGPWPQHF.

V is TRBV5-6 and J is TRBJ1-6, with D hard to call. Trimming left V 0 bases short and J 5 bases short, with 9 bases between. CDR3 length: 15 amino acids. The germline gives CDR1 SGHDT, CDR2 YYEEEE. The CDR3 coding sequence is TGTGCCAGCAGCTTGGTTGGGCGGAATAATTCACCCCTCCACTTT. As protein: CASSLVGRNNSPLHF.